Detailed here is one TCR beta chain. The data were taken from a study of T cell responses to AZD1222 COVID-19 vaccine. V was pared by 3 bases and J by 3 bases, with 10 bases between. There are 14 residues in the CDR3. The germline gives CDR1 MGHRA, CDR2 YSYEKL. Sequenced by immunoSEQ multiplex PCR; TCRdb stores in-frame clones only, minus some. The profile shows 240,000 or so clones, 80% to 95% of them singletons. The chain uses TRBV4-1 and TRBJ2-3; D is undetermined. Sequenced here: peripheral blood, sampled on day 0 of AZD1222 vaccination. The origin of this receptor is an adult in good health. This CDR3 reads CASSQPAPTDTQYF. The CDR3 DNA is TGCGCCAGCAGCCAGCCGGCACCAACAGATACGCAGTATTTT.